The present TCR beta chain was sequenced within a study of yellow fever vaccine responses in identical twins. A single record per CDR3 protein comes from TCRdb applying MiXCR to the RT-PCR reads. The sample has approximately 3,500 distinct CDR3 sequences, around 87% seen once. Germline assignment: CDR1 SQVTM and CDR2 ANQGSEA. V lost 4 bases, J lost 4 bases, and 5 bases lay in between. The CDR3 runs to 11 residues. Specimen: T cells from blood (PBMCs), unsorted or a sorted subset (not recorded which), collected before or after yellow fever vaccination (not recorded which). The J gene is TRBJ2-1, the V gene TRBV29-1, with no clear D. The clonotype comes from a woman aged 18-35 years who received the yellow fever vaccine. In DNA, the CDR3 is TGCAGCGTTGTCCTTTACAATGAGCAGTTCTTC. Residues: CSVVLYNEQFF.